This T cell receptor beta chain was retrieved from a study of cytomegalovirus exposure and HLA in healthy donors. The PCR ran on 60 Vbeta and 13 Jbeta primers. Data came from immunoSEQ multiplex PCR; TCRdb stores just in-frame clones and leaves some out. The data show around 130,000 clones, roughly 70% seen once. The V gene's germline CDR1 is SQVTM and CDR2 ANQGSEA. Trimming removed 7 bases from V and 4 bases from J; junction bases left unmatched: 6. The CDR3 contains 13 residues. The rearrangement uses TRBV29-1 and TRBJ2-1, with 8 bases identical to TRBD2. The receptor was isolated from a man aged 35 to 55 in good health and CMV-seropositive. Material: PBMCs. The CDR3 loop is CSATKREYNEQFF. DNA for the CDR3: TGCAGCGCGACTAAGCGGGAGTACAATGAGCAGTTCTTC.